The 6 T cell receptor beta chains below all came from one sample that was sequenced in a study of OX40 agonist ivuxolimab in advanced cancers. Some clones are missing from TCRdb's copy, which holds only in-frame ones; the method was immunoSEQ multiplex PCR. Of over 90,000 clones detected, around 90% appear once; the ten largest clones hold roughly 0.16%. The sequences come from CD4+ or CD8+ T cells sorted from blood, collected in a trial of the OX40 agonist ivuxolimab. These TCRs come from an adult with an advanced solid tumor such as melanoma, head and neck, liver or kidney cancer.

DNA for the CDR3: TGTGCCAGTAGTCGTCGGGACTCCTACGAGCAGTACTTC. Translation gives CASSRRDSYEQYF. V usage is TRBV19 and J usage is TRBJ2-7; TRBD2 is a possible D gene (5 bases). This CDR3 is built from 13 residues. CDR1 and CDR2 (germline): LNHDA, SQIVND (reference sequence). Trimming stripped 5 bases from V and 0 bases from J, with 8 bases between.

The J gene is TRBJ1-6, the V gene TRBV5-1; TRBD1 aligns across 7 bases. CDR1 is SGHRS, CDR2 YFSETQ, per germline. The CDR3 extends over 15 amino acids. The J segment lost 5 bases and the V segment lost 2 bases, leaving 4 bases of the junction unmatched. DNA of the CDR3: TGCGCCAGCAGCTTACAGGGGCAGGATAATTCACCCCTCCACTTT. Translating gives CASSLQGQDNSPLHF.

The CDR3 spells CASSQRSGSTDTQYF. In DNA, the CDR3 is TGTGCCAGCTCGCAAAGGAGCGGGAGCACAGATACGCAGTATTTT. The rearrangement uses TRBV18 and TRBJ2-3; TRBD2 might be the D (6 bases). The CDR3 length is 15 residues. Trimming pared 6 bases from V and 0 bases from J, leaving 13 bases between. Germline CDR1 KGHSH, CDR2 LQKENI.

This chain joins TRBV5-1 and TRBJ1-2; tentative D call: TRBD1 (5 bases). CDR1 SGHRS and CDR2 YFSETQ come from the germline V gene. Deletions cut 0 bases from V and 3 bases from J, with 9 bases between. The CDR3 covers 14 residues. CDR3 nucleotide sequence: TGCGCCAGCAGCTTGGACAGGAACTACTATGGCTACACCTTC. Translation gives CASSLDRNYYGYTF.

The chain combines TRBV7-6 with TRBJ2-7; no clear D gene. This CDR3 is 14 amino acids long. Germline-derived CDR1 and CDR2 are SGHVS and FNYEAQ. The germline V and J ends were trimmed by 3 bases and 0 bases, with 9 bases remaining between them. DNA of the CDR3: TGTGCCAGCAGCTTGGGCAGGACCTCCTACGAGCAGTACTTC. Translated: CASSLGRTSYEQYF. The variable domain in full, with the rest retrieved from reference TRBV7-6 and TRBJ2-7, is GAGVSQSPRYKVTKRGQDVALRCDPISGHVSLYWYRQALGQGPEFLTYFNYEAQQDKSGLPNDRFSAERPEGSISTLTIQRTEQRDSAMYRCASSLGRTSYEQYFGPGTRLTVT.

This chain uses TRBV6-5 with TRBJ2-2, with D uncertain. Germline V gene sequence: CDR1 MNHEY, CDR2 SVGAGI. V was pared by 2 bases and J by 1 base, with 8 bases between. CDR3 length: 15 amino acids. The CDR3 DNA reads as TGTGCCAGCAGTTACGACAACAGGAACACCGGGGAGCTGTTTTTT. The encoded protein is CASSYDNRNTGELFF.